This T cell receptor (beta chain) was retrieved from a study of graft-versus-host responses after intestinal transplantation. Overall study: Transplants were multivisceral, liver-intestinal, or isolated intestinal. Each patient got anti-thymocyte globulin induction, then tacrolimus and steroids for around 3 years.

Trimming removed 3 bases at V and 12 bases at J, with 9 bases between. From germline, CDR1 is LNHDA and CDR2 SQIVND (reference sequence). The CDR3 length is 11 residues. The repertoire was sequenced with immunoSEQ multiplex PCR; TCRdb's copy has only in-frame clones and lacks some. Of about 120,000 clones in the sample, 85% to 95% are singletons; the top ten hold roughly 1%. With respect to this clone: Its antigen is currently unknown.

The rearrangement joins TRBV19 to TRBJ2-1, with D tentatively TRBD1 (5 bases). Sequenced here: unstimulated CD8+ T cells sorted from spleen or lymph node cells, sampled before transplant. This TCR was sampled from a human donor who was the organ donor for an intestinal transplant. The CDR3 protein is CASSMGPSQFF. Written as DNA, the CDR3 is TGTGCCAGTAGTATGGGGCCTTCGCAGTTCTTC.